The entry below describes one TCR beta chain. Germline CDR1 and CDR2: SNHLY and FYNNEI. V dropped 11 bases and J dropped 7 bases, with 21 bases sitting between them. The CDR3 has 14 residues. The data were obtained in a study of blood T cell repertoires in COVID-19. Overall study: Some COVID-19 samples were acute and others convalescent; all came from the United States, Italy and Spain. Sample material is recorded as cDNA or gDNA derived from T cells, B-cell-depleted T cells, or PBMCs.

Per the original data handling: How many nucleated cells were present was estimated from reference gene primer amplification. Sequenced by immunoSEQ multiplex PCR; TCRdb stores in-frame clones only, minus some. V and J calls and clone size are those listed in that table; D and trimming were worked out from the DNA. The repertoire holds 88,000 or so clones, with approximately 86% as singletons. The TCR comes from a man in his sixties with acute or convalescent COVID-19. V gene TRBV2 combines with J gene TRBJ2-1, with TRBD1 as a possible D gene (5 bases). Specimen: peripheral blood. This chain's CDR3 is CALSSDWGGNEQFF. The CDR3 DNA reads as TGTGCCCTCTCCAGTGATTGGGGCGGAAATGAGCAGTTCTTC.